This T cell receptor beta chain was recovered during a study of T cell responses to AZD1222 COVID-19 vaccine. Method: immunoSEQ multiplex PCR; TCRdb's copy keeps in-frame clones and lacks some. This sample has 150,000 or so clones, with roughly nine tenths found just once. Overall study findings and caveats: Vaccination with two AZD1222 doses was followed by a rise in Spike-specific TCR breadth and depth.

This clone came up a few times. Its antigen is not known. The CDR3 contains 14 residues. Trimming shortened V by 1 base and J by 2 bases, and 10 bases separated the two germline ends. The V gene's germline CDR1 is SGHDT and CDR2 YYEEEE. The sequence was obtained from an adult in good health. The genes are TRBV5-6 and TRBJ2-7, with a tentative D call TRBD1 (6 bases). This sample comprised peripheral blood, obtained on day 0 of AZD1222 vaccination. The DNA of the CDR3 is TGTGCCAGCAGCTTGATTAACAGGGCCTACGAGCAGTACTTC. Residues: CASSLINRAYEQYF.